The 7 T cell receptor beta chains given below trace back to one sample, sequenced in a study of T cell responses to AZD1222 COVID-19 vaccine (dated by TCRdb to 2020 to 2023). Libraries came from the immunoSEQ multiplex PCR assay. TCRdb took this table from immuneACCESS and kept in-frame rearrangements with V and J called. Such tables lack part of the clones; where checked against another copy, unresolved V genes explain under half of the gap, and the rest is unexplained. Present in this sample are approximately 85,000 clones, 80% to 90% of which were seen just once. The ten largest clones take up just under 6.5% of the sample. What this sample's time point label stands for: baseline before first vaccination. This sample comprised peripheral blood, obtained on day 0 of AZD1222 vaccination. The receptors originated from an adult in good health.

This chain's CDR3 is CAWTPPGEVEKLFF. The CDR3 coding sequence is TGTGCCTGGACCCCCCCGGGGGAGGTTGAAAAACTGTTTTTT. The chain has TRBV30 and TRBJ1-4; tentative D call: TRBD1 (5 bases). Germline-derived CDR1 and CDR2 are GTSNPN and SVGIG (reference sequence). Between the trimmed V and J ends, which lost 4 bases and 7 bases, there was a span of 16 bases. The CDR3 is 14 amino acids.

As for this clone: The DNA is left out, because the CDR3 cannot be placed on it with certainty; the CDR3 is given as TCRdb lists it. The chain couples TRBV21-1 to TRBJ2-7; no DNA check was done on the table's D call, TRBD1. TRBV21-1 is a listed pseudogene. The CDR3 is 15 residues long, ends included. This CDR3 is CASGWGRGTPYEQYF.

The V gene is TRBV6-1, the J gene TRBJ2-7; TRBD2 agrees at 10 bases. Germline V gene data show CDR1 as MNHNS and CDR2 as SASEGT. The V gene end was trimmed by 3 bases and the J gene end by 2 bases; junction bases not matched to a gene: 7. The CDR3 length is 16 residues. In DNA form, the CDR3 reads TGTGCCAGCAGTGACACGACTAGCGGGTCACCCTACGAGCAGTACTTC. It specifies CASSDTTSGSPYEQYF.

This clone was seen only once. The V call is TRBV12-3 or TRBV12-4, the J call TRBJ2-5, with 7 bases fitting TRBD1. The CDR3 runs 13 residues. Trimming cost V 6 bases and J 3 bases; bases outside gene matches: 4. In nucleotides, the CDR3 is TGTGCCAGCAGCTGGGGGACAGAAGAGACCCAGTACTTC. Translating gives CASSWGTEETQYF.

This chain links TRBV7-6 with TRBJ2-3; 11 bases fit TRBD2. This CDR3 has 17 residues. CDR1 is SGHVS, CDR2 FNYEAQ, per germline. Trimming cost V 1 base and J 4 bases; bases outside gene matches: 7. The CDR3 coding sequence is TGTGCCAGCAGCTTAGTAACTAGCGGGAGTTTCGCAGATACGCAGTATTTT. This sequence encodes CASSLVTSGSFADTQYF.

The chain is built from TRBV5-3 and TRBJ1-1; no definite D call. TRBV5-3 has ORF status, its function being uncertain. V lost 2 bases and J lost 1, with 9 bases in between. The CDR3 has 14 amino acids. The CDR3 sequence is CARSLLTTNTEAFF. CDR3 nucleotide sequence: TGTGCCAGAAGCTTACTGACCACGAACACTGAAGCTTTCTTT.

The V call is TRBV18, the J call TRBJ1-2, with D perhaps TRBD1 (6 bases). Germline V gene data show CDR1 as KGHSH and CDR2 as LQKENI. The CDR3 covers 13 residues. V was clipped by 3 bases and J by 3 bases, with 8 bases between them. In DNA, the CDR3 is TGTGCCAGCTCACCGACAGGAGACTATGGCTACACCTTC. Protein sequence: CASSPTGDYGYTF.